A selection of T cell receptor beta chains follows, all from one sample in a study of T cells in Graves' hyperthyroidism and ophthalmopathy. TCRdb itself ran the multiplex PCR reads through MiXCR, one entry per CDR3 protein. The sample includes roughly 420,000 distinct CDR3 sequences, about 15% of them seen just once. The sequenced sample consisted of blood. Receptors were obtained from a woman between 18 and 30 years old with Graves' hyperthyroidism. The CDR3 runs from the conserved cysteine through the conserved F or W. Fields, in order: D gene, V gene, J gene, clone size, CDR3 protein, CDR3 DNA. D genes are given only for firm matches. Rows may omit the clone size; those that give it use once, few, many or a size class.

-	TRBV5-1	TRBJ2-5	-	CASSFPSSGQETQYF	TGCGCCAGCAGCTTTCCCTCAAGCGGCCAAGAGACCCAGTACTTC
-	TRBV2	TRBJ1-6	-	CASSKERGGNNSPLHF	TGTGCCAGCAGCAAAGAGCGGGGGGGGAATAATTCACCCCTCCACTTT
-	TRBV2	TRBJ2-3	many	CASSEKFGFALADTQYF	TGTGCCAGCAGTGAAAAATTTGGTTTTGCCCTCGCAGATACGCAGTATTTT
-	TRBV7-3	TRBJ1-6	few	CASSSQGTGFNSPLHF	TGTGCCAGCAGCTCCCAAGGAACAGGGTTTAATTCACCCCTCCACTTT
-	TRBV27	TRBJ1-5	-	CASSSRRSNQPQHF	TGTGCCAGCAGTTCACGGCGTAGCAATCAGCCCCAGCATTTT
-	TRBV20-1	TRBJ2-2	many	CSAYPGEVAGELFF	TGCAGTGCTTACCCGGGGGAGGTCGCCGGGGAGCTGTTTTTT
-	TRBV12-3/TRBV12-4	TRBJ2-1	many	CASSLRLVMYNEQFF	TGTGCCAGCAGTTTAAGGCTAGTAATGTACAATGAGCAGTTCTTC
-	TRBV29-1	TRBJ1-1	-	CSVAGQKRIMNTEAFF	TGCAGCGTTGCTGGGCAGAAAAGAATCATGAACACTGAAGCTTTCTTT
TRBD2	TRBV5-4	TRBJ2-3	-	CASSPWPASGGADTQYF	TGTGCCAGCAGCCCCTGGCCAGCGAGCGGGGGGGCAGATACGCAGTATTTT
TRBD2	TRBV11-1	TRBJ2-5	many	CASSRAGDYITQYF	TGTGCCAGCAGCCGAGCGGGGGACTACATTACCCAGTACTTC
-	TRBV5-1	TRBJ2-2	-	CASSLQNPNTGELFF	TGCGCCAGCAGCTTACAGAACCCCAACACCGGGGAGCTGTTTTTT
-	TRBV5-1	TRBJ1-4	many	CASSLEAGRNEKLFF	TGCGCCAGCAGCTTGGAAGCAGGGCGGAATGAAAAACTGTTTTTT
-	TRBV7-8	TRBJ1-2	many	CASSPRVPNYGYTF	TGTGCCAGCAGCCCCCGGGTTCCTAACTATGGCTACACCTTC
TRBD2	TRBV19	TRBJ2-5	-	CASSTLAGGTETQYF	TGTGCCAGTAGTACACTAGCGGGGGGGACAGAGACCCAGTACTTC
-	TRBV7-2	TRBJ2-3	many	CASSLGGFSTDTQYF	TGTGCCAGCAGCTTAGGTGGTTTCAGCACAGATACGCAGTATTTT
TRBD1	TRBV20-1	TRBJ2-7	-	CSARGDRGIYEQYF	TGCAGTGCTAGGGGGGACAGGGGGATCTACGAGCAGTACTTC
TRBD1	TRBV11-2	TRBJ2-3	many	CASGTDPRDTQYF	TGTGCCAGCGGGACAGACCCCAGGGATACGCAGTATTTT
-	TRBV15	TRBJ2-7	many	CATSRVAPDSYEQYF	TGTGCCACCAGCAGAGTGGCACCGGATAGCTACGAGCAGTACTTC
TRBD2	TRBV24-1	TRBJ2-3	-	CATSDAGLASSTDTQYF	TGTGCCACCAGTGATGCGGGACTAGCGAGTAGCACAGATACGCAGTATTTT
-	TRBV20-1	TRBJ1-1	many	CSASGQNTEAFF	TGCAGTGCTAGCGGACAGAACACTGAAGCTTTCTTT
TRBD1	TRBV6-1	TRBJ1-2	many	CASRDSSTGGKRYGYTF	TGTGCCAGCAGAGACAGCTCGACAGGGGGCAAGAGGTATGGCTACACCTTC
TRBD1	TRBV2	TRBJ1-1	-	CASSVQGASSTEAFF	TGTGCCAGCAGTGTACAGGGGGCGTCGTCCACTGAAGCTTTCTTT
-	TRBV12-3/TRBV12-4	TRBJ2-2	many	CASSLDHTGELFF	TGTGCCAGCAGTTTAGACCACACCGGGGAGCTGTTTTTT
-	TRBV7-9	TRBJ2-1	many	CASSLEGAGNEQFF	TGTGCCAGCAGCTTAGAAGGGGCGGGCAATGAGCAGTTCTTC
TRBD1	TRBV20-1	TRBJ2-3	many	CSVPGTGAPDTQYF	TGCAGTGTTCCGGGGACAGGGGCTCCAGATACGCAGTATTTT
TRBD2	TRBV19	TRBJ2-4	-	CASTGASGGRGAKNIQYF	TGTGCCAGTACTGGGGCTAGCGGAGGTAGAGGAGCCAAAAACATTCAGTACTTC
-	TRBV30	TRBJ2-1	-	CAWSVKRSQTYNEQFF	TGTGCCTGGAGTGTCAAGCGAAGCCAGACCTACAATGAGCAGTTCTTC
-	TRBV19	TRBJ2-3	few	CASSINGWGSTDTQYF	TGTGCCAGTAGTATAAACGGCTGGGGGAGCACAGATACGCAGTATTTT
-	TRBV29-1	TRBJ1-4	-	CSVRVQGGEKLFF	TGCAGCGTGAGGGTCCAGGGTGGGGAAAAACTGTTTTTT
-	TRBV12-5	TRBJ1-5	many	CASGFSGTNQPQHF	TGTGCTAGTGGTTTTTCGGGCACTAATCAGCCCCAGCATTTT
-	TRBV20-1	TRBJ2-5	many	CSASDQETQYF	TGCAGTGCTAGCGACCAAGAGACCCAGTACTTC
-	TRBV5-1	TRBJ2-1	few	CASSLVENEQFF	TGCGCCAGCAGCTTGGTCGAGAATGAGCAGTTCTTC
-	TRBV19	TRBJ1-6	many	CASSREDSYNSPLHF	TGTGCCAGTAGTCGGGAGGACTCCTATAATTCACCCCTCCACTTT
-	TRBV5-1	TRBJ2-3	many	CASGATRGSDTQYF	TGCGCCAGCGGTGCAACTAGGGGTTCAGATACGCAGTATTTT
-	TRBV5-1	TRBJ2-7	many	CASSLAAGTTHEQYF	TGCGCCAGCAGCTTGGCGGCCGGGACCACCCACGAGCAGTACTTC
-	TRBV6-1	TRBJ1-1	many	CASSRGVGTEAFF	TGTGCCAGCAGCCGGGGGGTTGGGACTGAAGCTTTCTTT
TRBD1	TRBV12-5	TRBJ1-6	-	CASGAQGQGRSPLHF	TGTGCTAGTGGGGCCCAGGGACAGGGTCGTTCACCCCTCCACTTT
TRBD2	TRBV20-1	TRBJ2-7	many	CSARDPGGGSYEQYF	TGCAGTGCTAGAGATCCGGGCGGGGGTTCCTACGAGCAGTACTTC
-	TRBV5-5	TRBJ1-3	-	CASSLAPRTGNTIYF	TGTGCCAGCAGCTTGGCACCACGGACTGGAAACACCATATATTTT
TRBD2	TRBV5-1	TRBJ2-1	many	CASSYRTSRDNEQFF	TGCGCCAGCAGCTATCGGACTAGCCGAGACAATGAGCAGTTCTTC
TRBD2	TRBV20-1	TRBJ2-7	-	CSAWGLAGAYEQYF	TGCAGTGCTTGGGGACTAGCGGGAGCCTACGAGCAGTACTTC
-	TRBV19	TRBJ1-5	-	CASSTSGGHNQPQHF	TGTGCCAGTAGTACTAGTGGGGGCCACAATCAGCCCCAGCATTTT
-	TRBV5-1	TRBJ2-1	many	CASALGGSYNEQFF	TGCGCCAGCGCACTGGGGGGCTCCTACAATGAGCAGTTCTTC
-	TRBV20-1	TRBJ2-7	-	CSARHGSSYEQYF	TGCAGTGCTAGACATGGCTCTTCCTACGAGCAGTACTTC
-	TRBV7-8	TRBJ1-6	-	CASSLQGRNSPLHF	TGTGCCAGCAGCTTACAGGGTCGAAATTCACCCCTCCACTTT
-	TRBV11-3	TRBJ1-1	-	CASSFNYNTEAFF	TGTGCCAGCAGCTTCAACTATAACACTGAAGCTTTCTTT
-	TRBV11-3	TRBJ1-4	many	CASSEVGGGKLFF	TGTGCCAGCAGCGAAGTGGGCGGCGGAAAACTGTTTTTT
TRBD2	TRBV20-1	TRBJ2-7	-	CSARGDLAGGFSYEQYF	TGCAGTGCTAGGGGGGACCTAGCGGGAGGTTTCTCCTACGAGCAGTACTTC